The 10 T cell receptor beta chains listed next were all sequenced from one sample in a study of cytomegalovirus exposure and HLA in healthy donors. Some clones are missing from TCRdb's copy, which holds only in-frame ones; the method was immunoSEQ multiplex PCR. The data contain roughly 300,000 clones, roughly 90% of them singletons. Sample: PBMCs. These receptors were taken from a woman in her thirties in good health and CMV-seropositive.

The rearrangement links TRBV7-8 to TRBJ1-2; D not certain. The CDR3 spans 15 residues. V dropped 2 bases and J dropped 3 bases, with 13 bases sitting between them. CDR1 SGHVS and CDR2 FQNEAQ come from the germline V gene. CDR3 loop: CASSLRLTRDYGYTF. For the CDR3, the DNA is TGTGCCAGCAGCTTAAGGCTCACTCGGGACTATGGCTACACCTTC.

The rearrangement joins TRBV4-3 to TRBJ2-7, with 7 bases aligning to TRBD2. From germline, CDR1 is LGHNA and CDR2 YSLEER. The J segment lost 2 bases and the V segment lost 0 bases, leaving 4 bases of the junction unmatched. This CDR3 has 15 amino acids. The CDR3 DNA follows: TGCGCCAGCAGCCAAGATACGGGGGGAACCTACGAGCAGTACTTC. Translation gives CASSQDTGGTYEQYF.

The rearrangement links TRBV27 to TRBJ2-7; weak D call: TRBD2 (5 bases). Per germline, CDR1 MNHEY and CDR2 SMNVEV (reference sequence). The V end was cut by 10 bases, the J end by 1 base, with 11 bases between. The length of the CDR3 is 12 residues. The CDR3 bases are TGTGCCACCGGGGTGGGTTCCTACGAGCAGTACTTC. This codes for CATGVGSYEQYF.

This chain uses TRBV27 with TRBJ2-6; D perhaps matches TRBD1 (5 bases). CDR1 is MNHEY, CDR2 SMNVEV, per germline (reference sequence). Between the trimmed V and J ends, which lost 7 bases and 2 bases, there was a span of 15 bases. The CDR3 consists of 16 residues. The CDR3 coding sequence is TGTGCCAGCAAACAGGATAGGCTTGCTGGGGCCAACGTCCTGACTTTC. Translation gives CASKQDRLAGANVLTF.

The V and J genes are TRBV6-5 and TRBJ2-3, with 7 nucleotides matching TRBD2. CDR3 length: 15 residues. CDR1 and CDR2 from the germline V gene are MNHEY and SVGAGI. Trimming removed 5 bases from V and 1 base from J; junction bases left unmatched: 6. CDR3 DNA: TGTGCCAGCAGTAAACTAAGCGGGGGCACAGATACGCAGTATTTT. It specifies CASSKLSGGTDTQYF.

This clone was recorded only once. The CDR3 region is CASSIDTGASSYEQYF. CDR3 in DNA: TGTGCCAGTAGTATAGATACAGGGGCCTCCTCCTACGAGCAGTACTTC. The chain uses TRBV19 and TRBJ2-7, with 7 bases lining up with TRBD1. V shed 0 bases, J shed 0 bases, and the junction held 5 bases outside the gene matches. Germline lookup yields CDR1 LNHDA and CDR2 SQIVND (reference sequence). The CDR3 has 16 residues.

This chain links TRBV6-1 with TRBJ1-1; 8 bases fit TRBD1. The CDR3 runs 14 residues. After removal of 6 bases from V and 0 bases from J, the junction contained 3 bases not matched to a gene. CDR1 and CDR2 from the germline V gene are MNHNS and SASEGT. Written as DNA, the CDR3 is TGTGCCAGCAGAGAGGGACAGGTGAACACTGAAGCTTTCTTT. As protein: CASREGQVNTEAFF.

V is TRBV2 and J is TRBJ1-6, with a tentative D call TRBD1 (5 bases). The V and J ends lost 10 bases and 9 bases respectively, with 22 bases between them. The CDR3 length is 15 residues. Germline CDR1 and CDR2: SNHLY and FYNNEI. CDR3 sequence reads: CAIRGVGGDGSPLHF. CDR3 coding DNA: TGTGCCATCCGCGGAGTGGGAGGGGATGGTTCACCCCTCCACTTT.

This chain uses TRBV7-6 with TRBJ1-2; the match to TRBD1 covers 7 bases. V was clipped by 5 bases and J by 5 bases; unmatched bases: 8. Germline-derived CDR1 and CDR2 are SGHVS and FNYEAQ. This CDR3 has 14 amino acids. CDR3 bases: TGTGCCAGCAGCACAGGACAGGCGTTATATGGCTACACCTTC. It translates to CASSTGQALYGYTF.

The chain carries TRBV5-6 and TRBJ2-3; 9 bases align to TRBD2. J was trimmed by 6 bases and V by 4 bases; bases with no gene match: 6. The CDR3 sequence is 14 residues long. The germline CDR1 and CDR2 sequences are SGHDT and YYEEEE. CDR3 in DNA: TGTGCCAGCAGCGGGGCTAGCGGGGTTGATACGCAGTATTTT. Translated, it gives CASSGASGVDTQYF.